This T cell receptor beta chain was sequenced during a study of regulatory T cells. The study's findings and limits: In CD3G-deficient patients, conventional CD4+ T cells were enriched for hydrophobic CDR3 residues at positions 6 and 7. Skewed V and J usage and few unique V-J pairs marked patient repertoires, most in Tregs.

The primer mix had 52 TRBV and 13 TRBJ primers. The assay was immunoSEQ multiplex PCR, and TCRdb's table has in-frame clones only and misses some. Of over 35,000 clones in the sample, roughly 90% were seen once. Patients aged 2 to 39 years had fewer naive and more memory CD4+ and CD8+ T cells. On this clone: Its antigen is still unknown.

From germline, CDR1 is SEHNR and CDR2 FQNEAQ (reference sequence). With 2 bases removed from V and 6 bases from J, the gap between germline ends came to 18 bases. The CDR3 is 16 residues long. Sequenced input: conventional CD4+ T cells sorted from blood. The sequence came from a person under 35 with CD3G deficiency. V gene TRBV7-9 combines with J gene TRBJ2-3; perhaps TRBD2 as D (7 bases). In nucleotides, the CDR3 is TGTGCCAGCAGCTTAAGATCGGGGGGCGCGTCTGATACGCAGTATTTT. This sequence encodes CASSLRSGGASDTQYF.